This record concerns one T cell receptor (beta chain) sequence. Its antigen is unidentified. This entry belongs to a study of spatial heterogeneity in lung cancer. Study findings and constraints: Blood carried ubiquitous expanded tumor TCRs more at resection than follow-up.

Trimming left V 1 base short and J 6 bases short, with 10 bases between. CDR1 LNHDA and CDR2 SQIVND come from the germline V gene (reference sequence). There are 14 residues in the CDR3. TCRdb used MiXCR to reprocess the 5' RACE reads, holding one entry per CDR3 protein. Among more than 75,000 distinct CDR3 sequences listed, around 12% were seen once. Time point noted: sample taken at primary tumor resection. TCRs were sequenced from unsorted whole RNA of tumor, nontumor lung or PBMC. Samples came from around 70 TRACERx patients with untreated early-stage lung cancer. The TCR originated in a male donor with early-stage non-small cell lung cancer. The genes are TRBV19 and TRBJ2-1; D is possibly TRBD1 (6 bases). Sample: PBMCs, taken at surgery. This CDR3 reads CASSIGTGINEQFF. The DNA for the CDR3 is TGTGCCAGTAGTATAGGCACAGGGATCAATGAGCAGTTCTTC.